This TCR beta chain was found in a study of T cells in Graves' hyperthyroidism and ophthalmopathy. Whole-study results and caveats: Most thyroid-expanded clonotypes above 0.001 were also found in blood. Ophthalmopathy prediction by the model preceded onset by a median about 6.8 months.

Notes on this clonotype: Its antigen remains unidentified.

At first hyperthyroidism diagnosis, before any ophthalmopathy symptoms, the blood sample was collected. Fresh peripheral blood, about 10 ml of it, supplied the PBMCs. TCR beta CDR3 sequences were amplified from RNA transcripts. Initially, a first-round RT-PCR of the TCR CDR3 employed the HTBI primer set. One entry per CDR3 protein, called by TCRdb with MiXCR from the multiplex PCR reads. The repertoire holds around 350,000 distinct CDR3 sequences, 15% to 20% seen once, with around a third in the top ten. Germline trimming cut 2 bases from V and 7 bases from J; bases unmatched to any gene: 10. Germline loops: CDR1 SGHRS, CDR2 YFSETQ. The CDR3 runs 16 residues.

The sequenced material came from blood. The receptor's source is a woman in her 30s with Graves' hyperthyroidism that later progressed to Graves' ophthalmopathy. This sequence joins TRBV5-1 and TRBJ2-1; 9 bases map to TRBD2. The CDR3 nucleotides are TGCGCCAGCAGCTTACTGACTAGCGGCGACTCTAATGAGCAGTTCTTC. Translation: CASSLLTSGDSNEQFF.